The entry that follows covers one T cell receptor beta chain sequence. Germline V CDR1 and CDR2: GTSNPN, SVGIG (reference sequence). This CDR3 comprises 11 residues. The V gene lost 8 bases and the J gene lost 7 bases, with 14 bases spanning the gap. A second PCR of about 7 to 11 cycles used a sample-barcoded 5' primer and a J-beta primer mix. Each cDNA molecule, via a template-switch adaptor with 12 random nucleotides, was tagged. Sequencing of every sample gave 2.5 million or more CDR3-containing paired-end reads. MiXCR was run by TCRdb on the 5' RACE reads, yielding one entry per CDR3 protein. The sample carries 1.5 million or so distinct CDR3 sequences, about 40% recorded once. These data come from a study of blood T cells in healthy people across ages.

This receptor was taken from a woman aged 18-30 years in good health. Sequenced: blood. The J gene is TRBJ1-2, the V gene TRBV30; D gene unclear. Here the CDR3 DNA reads TGTGCCGGGGATCCCCTGGCTGGCTACACCTTC. It specifies CAGDPLAGYTF. Supplemented by reference TRBV30 and TRBJ1-2, the full variable domain reads SQTIHQWPATLVQPVGSPLSLECTVEGTSNPNLYWYRQAAGRGLQLLFYSVGIGQISSEVPQNLSASRPQDRQFILSSKKLLLSDSGFYLCAGDPLAGYTFGSGTRLTVV.